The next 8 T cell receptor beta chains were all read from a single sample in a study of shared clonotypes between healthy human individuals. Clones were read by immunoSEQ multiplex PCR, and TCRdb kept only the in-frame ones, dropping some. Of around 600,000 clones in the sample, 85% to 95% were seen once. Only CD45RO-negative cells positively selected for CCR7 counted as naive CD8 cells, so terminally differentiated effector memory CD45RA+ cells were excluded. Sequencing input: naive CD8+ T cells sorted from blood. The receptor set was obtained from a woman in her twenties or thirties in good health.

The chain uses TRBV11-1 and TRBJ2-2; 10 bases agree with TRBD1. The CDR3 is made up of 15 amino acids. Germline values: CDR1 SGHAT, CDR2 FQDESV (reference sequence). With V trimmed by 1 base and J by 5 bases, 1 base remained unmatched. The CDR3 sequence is CASSLEGQGTGELFF. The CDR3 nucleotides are TGTGCCAGCAGCTTAGAGGGACAGGGGACCGGGGAGCTGTTTTTT. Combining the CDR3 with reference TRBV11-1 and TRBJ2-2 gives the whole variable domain EAEVAQSPRYKITEKSQAVAFWCDPISGHATLYWYRQILGQGPELLVQFQDESVVDDSQLPKDRFSAERLKGVDSTLKIQPAELGDSAMYLCASSLEGQGTGELFFGEGSRLTVL.

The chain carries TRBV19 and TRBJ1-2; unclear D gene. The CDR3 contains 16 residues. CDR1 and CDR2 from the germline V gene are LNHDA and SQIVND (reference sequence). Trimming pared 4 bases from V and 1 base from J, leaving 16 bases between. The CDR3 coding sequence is TGTGCCAGTAGTAAGCGGAGCGCTCGGGGTAACTATGGCTACACCTTC. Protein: CASSKRSARGNYGYTF.

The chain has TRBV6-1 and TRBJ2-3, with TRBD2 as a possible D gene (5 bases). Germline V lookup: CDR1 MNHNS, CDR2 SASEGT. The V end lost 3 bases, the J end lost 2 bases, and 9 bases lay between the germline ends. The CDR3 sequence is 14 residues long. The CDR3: CASSDRRVTDTQYF. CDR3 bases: TGTGCCAGCAGTGATAGGCGGGTCACAGATACGCAGTATTTT.

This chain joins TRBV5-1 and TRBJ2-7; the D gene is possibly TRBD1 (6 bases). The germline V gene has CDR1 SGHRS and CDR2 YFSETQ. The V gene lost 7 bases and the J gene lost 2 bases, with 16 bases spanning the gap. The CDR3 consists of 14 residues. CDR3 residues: CASAPGQGPYEQYF. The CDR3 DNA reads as TGCGCCAGCGCTCCCGGCCAGGGGCCCTACGAGCAGTACTTC.

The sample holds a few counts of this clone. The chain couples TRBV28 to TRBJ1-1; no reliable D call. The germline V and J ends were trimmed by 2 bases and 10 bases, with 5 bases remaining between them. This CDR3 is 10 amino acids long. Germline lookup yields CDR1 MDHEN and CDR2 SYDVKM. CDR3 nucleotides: TGTGCCAGCAGTTTAGGGAGAGCTTTCTTT. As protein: CASSLGRAFF.

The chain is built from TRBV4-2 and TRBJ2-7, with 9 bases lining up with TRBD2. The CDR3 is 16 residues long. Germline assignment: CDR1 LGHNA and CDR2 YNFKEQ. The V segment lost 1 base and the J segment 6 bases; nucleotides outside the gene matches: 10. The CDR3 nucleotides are TGTGCCAGCAGCCAAGGGATCTTTTCGCGGGAGGGCGAGCAGTACTTC. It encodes CASSQGIFSREGEQYF.

The CDR3, as DNA: TGTGCCAGCAGCCCCGCACGACAGGCCCTCCAGCCCCAGCATTTT. Translation gives CASSPARQALQPQHF. The chain has TRBV6-5 and TRBJ1-5; a weak D match, TRBD1 (6 bases). The CDR3 is made up of 15 amino acids. Per the germline V gene, CDR1 is MNHEY and CDR2 is SVGAGI. The V end lost 6 bases, the J end lost 7 bases, and 19 bases lay between the germline ends.

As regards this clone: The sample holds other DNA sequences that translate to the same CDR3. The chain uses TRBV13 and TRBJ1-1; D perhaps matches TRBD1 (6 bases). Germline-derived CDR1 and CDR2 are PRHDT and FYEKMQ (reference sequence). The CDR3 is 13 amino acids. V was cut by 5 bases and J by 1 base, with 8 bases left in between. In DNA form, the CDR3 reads TGTGCCAGCAGCCCGGGACAGAACACTGAAGCTTTCTTT. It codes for CASSPGQNTEAFF.